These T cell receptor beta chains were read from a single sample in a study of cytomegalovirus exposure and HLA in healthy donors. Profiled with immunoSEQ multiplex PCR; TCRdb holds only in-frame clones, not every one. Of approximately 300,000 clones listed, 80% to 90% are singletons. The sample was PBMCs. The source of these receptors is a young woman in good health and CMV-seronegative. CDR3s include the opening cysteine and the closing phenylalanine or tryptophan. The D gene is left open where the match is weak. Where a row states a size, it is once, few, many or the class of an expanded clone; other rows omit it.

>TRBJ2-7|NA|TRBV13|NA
CASSFQGEQYF
TGTGCCAGCAGCTTCCAGGGCGAGCAGTACTTC
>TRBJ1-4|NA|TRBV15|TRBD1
CATSRDWGQLNEKLFF
TGTGCCACCAGCAGAGATTGGGGACAGCTTAATGAAAAACTGTTTTTT
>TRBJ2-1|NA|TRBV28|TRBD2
CASSFLAGGPSYNEQFF
TGTGCCAGCAGTTTCCTAGCGGGAGGGCCTTCGTACAATGAGCAGTTCTTC
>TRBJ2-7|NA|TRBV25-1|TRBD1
CASSAPPGQGAYEQYF
TGTGCCAGCAGTGCCCCGCCCGGACAGGGGGCCTACGAGCAGTACTTC
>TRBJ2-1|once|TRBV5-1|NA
CASSTSRGNSYNEQFF
TGCGCCAGCAGCACCTCTAGGGGGAACTCCTACAATGAGCAGTTCTTC
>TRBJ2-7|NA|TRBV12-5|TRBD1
CASGSGQGASYEQYF
TGTGCTAGTGGTTCGGGACAGGGGGCATCCTACGAGCAGTACTTC
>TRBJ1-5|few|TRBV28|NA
CASSLGAAGNQPQHF
TGTGCCAGCAGTTTAGGCGCGGCAGGCAATCAGCCCCAGCATTTT
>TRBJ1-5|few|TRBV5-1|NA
CASSLSSGQPQHF
TGCGCCAGCAGCTTGTCCTCCGGGCAGCCCCAGCATTTT
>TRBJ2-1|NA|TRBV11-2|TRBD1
CASSSKTGGSEQFF
TGTGCCAGCAGCTCCAAGACAGGGGGGAGTGAGCAGTTCTTC
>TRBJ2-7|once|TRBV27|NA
CAGDLNRDSIDEQYF
TGTGCCGGAGACCTAAACAGGGATTCGATAGACGAGCAGTACTTC
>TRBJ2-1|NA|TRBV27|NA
CASSPRERSSYNEQFF
TGTGCCAGCAGTCCAAGGGAGCGGAGCTCCTACAATGAGCAGTTCTTC
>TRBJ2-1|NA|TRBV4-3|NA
CASSQDVVGLDYNEQFF
TGCGCCAGCAGCCAAGATGTCGTGGGGCTAGACTACAATGAGCAGTTCTTC
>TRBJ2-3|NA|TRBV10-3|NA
CAISAGFADTQYF
TGTGCCATCAGCGCGGGGTTCGCAGATACGCAGTATTTT
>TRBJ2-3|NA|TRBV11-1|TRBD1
CASSASGQGSGTDTQYF
TGTGCCAGCAGCGCGTCGGGACAGGGGAGTGGCACAGATACGCAGTATTTT
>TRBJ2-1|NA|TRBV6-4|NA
CASSDIRGGREQFF
TGTGCCAGCAGTGATATCAGGGGCGGGCGTGAGCAGTTCTTC
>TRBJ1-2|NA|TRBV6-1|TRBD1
CASSRQGPTYGYTF
TGTGCCAGCAGTCGACAGGGGCCGACCTATGGCTACACCTTC
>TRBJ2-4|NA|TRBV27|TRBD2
CASSQTSGTLGGNIQYF
TGTGCCAGCAGCCAGACTAGCGGGACTCTCGGGGGAAACATTCAGTACTTC
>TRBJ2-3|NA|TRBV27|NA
CASSLAGGRRDTQYF
TGTGCCAGCAGTTTAGCGGGTGGTCGACGTGATACGCAGTATTTT
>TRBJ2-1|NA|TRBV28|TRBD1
CASSLSGGFYNEQFF
TGTGCCAGCAGTTTATCAGGGGGCTTCTACAATGAGCAGTTCTTC
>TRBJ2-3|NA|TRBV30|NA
CAWSVGADTQYF
TGTGCCTGGAGTGTAGGGGCAGATACGCAGTATTTT
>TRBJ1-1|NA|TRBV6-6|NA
CASGAAPNTEAFF
TGTGCTTCAGGGGCGGCGCCGAACACTGAAGCTTTCTTT
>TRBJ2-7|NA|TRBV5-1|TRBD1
CASSLQGTANEQYF
TGCGCCAGCAGCTTGCAGGGGACAGCGAACGAGCAGTACTTC
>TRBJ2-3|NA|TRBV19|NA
CASSIWEGTDTQYF
TGTGCCAGTAGTATCTGGGAGGGCACAGATACGCAGTATTTT
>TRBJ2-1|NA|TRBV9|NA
CASGRTTHLNNEQFF
TGTGCCAGCGGGCGAACCACTCATTTGAACAATGAGCAGTTCTTC
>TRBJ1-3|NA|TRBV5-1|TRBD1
CASSHGTGSGNTIYF
TGCGCCAGCAGCCACGGGACAGGGTCTGGAAACACCATATATTTT
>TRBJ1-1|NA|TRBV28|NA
CASSLEKGLNTEAFF
TGTGCCAGCAGTTTGGAAAAGGGGCTGAACACTGAAGCTTTCTTT
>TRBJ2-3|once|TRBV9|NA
CASSVCREVIADTQYF
TGTGCCAGCAGCGTATGTAGGGAGGTCATTGCAGATACGCAGTATTTT
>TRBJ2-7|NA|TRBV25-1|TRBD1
CASSWGQDSGEQYF
TGTGCCAGCAGTTGGGGACAGGACTCCGGTGAGCAGTACTTC
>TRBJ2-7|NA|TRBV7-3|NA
CASSLNGYEQYF
TGTGCCAGCAGCTTAAACGGTTACGAGCAGTACTTC
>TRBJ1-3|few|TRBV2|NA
CASRQAINTIYF
TGTGCCAGCAGACAGGCAATAAACACCATATATTTT
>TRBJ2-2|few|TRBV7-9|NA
CASSVWLLNTGELFF
TGTGCCAGCAGCGTGTGGCTTCTGAACACCGGGGAGCTGTTTTTT
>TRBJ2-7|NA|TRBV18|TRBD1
CASSRDRDSGEQYF
TGTGCCAGCTCCCGGGACAGGGATTCGGGCGAGCAGTACTTC
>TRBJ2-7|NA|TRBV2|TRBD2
CASKRTSGTSYEQYF
TGTGCCAGCAAAAGGACTAGCGGGACCTCCTACGAGCAGTACTTC
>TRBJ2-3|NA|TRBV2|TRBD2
CASISSGGSADTQYF
TGTGCCAGCATCTCCTCCGGCGGGAGTGCGGATACGCAGTATTTT